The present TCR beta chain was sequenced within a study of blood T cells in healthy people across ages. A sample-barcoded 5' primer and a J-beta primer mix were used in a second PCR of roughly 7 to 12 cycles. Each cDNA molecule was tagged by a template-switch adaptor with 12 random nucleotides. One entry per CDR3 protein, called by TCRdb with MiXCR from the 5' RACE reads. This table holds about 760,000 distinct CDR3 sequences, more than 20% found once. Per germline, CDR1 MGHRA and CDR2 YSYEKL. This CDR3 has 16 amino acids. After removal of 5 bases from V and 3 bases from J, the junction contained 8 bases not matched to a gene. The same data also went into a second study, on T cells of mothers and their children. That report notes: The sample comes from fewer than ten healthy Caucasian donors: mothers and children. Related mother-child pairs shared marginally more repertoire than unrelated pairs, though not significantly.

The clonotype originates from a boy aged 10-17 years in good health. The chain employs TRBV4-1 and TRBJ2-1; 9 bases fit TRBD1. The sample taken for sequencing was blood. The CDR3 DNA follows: TGCGCCAGCAGCAAGGGGGGACAGGGCTTCTACAATGAGCAGTTCTTC. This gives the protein CASSKGGQGFYNEQFF.